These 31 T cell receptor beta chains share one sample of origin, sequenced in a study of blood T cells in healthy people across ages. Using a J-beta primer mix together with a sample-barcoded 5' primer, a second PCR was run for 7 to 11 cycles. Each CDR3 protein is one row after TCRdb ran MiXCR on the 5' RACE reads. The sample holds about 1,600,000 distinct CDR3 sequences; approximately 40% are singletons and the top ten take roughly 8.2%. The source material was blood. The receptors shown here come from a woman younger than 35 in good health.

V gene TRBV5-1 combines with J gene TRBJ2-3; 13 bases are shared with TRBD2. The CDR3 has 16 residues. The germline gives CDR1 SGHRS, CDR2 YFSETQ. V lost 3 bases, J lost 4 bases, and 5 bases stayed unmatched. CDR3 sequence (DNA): TGCGCCAGCAGCTCAGGGACTAGCGGGACTGCAGATACGCAGTATTTT. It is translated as CASSSGTSGTADTQYF.

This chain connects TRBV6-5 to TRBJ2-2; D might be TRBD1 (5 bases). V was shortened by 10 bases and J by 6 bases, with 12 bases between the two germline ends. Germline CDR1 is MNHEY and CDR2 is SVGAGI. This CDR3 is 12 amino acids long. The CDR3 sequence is CATSQVSGELFF. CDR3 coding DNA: TGTGCCACCTCACAGGTATCCGGGGAGCTGTTTTTT.

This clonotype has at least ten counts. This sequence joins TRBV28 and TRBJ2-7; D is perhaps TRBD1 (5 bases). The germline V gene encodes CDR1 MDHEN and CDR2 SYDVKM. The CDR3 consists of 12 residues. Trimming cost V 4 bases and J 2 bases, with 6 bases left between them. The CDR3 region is CASSWGAYEQYF. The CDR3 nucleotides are TGTGCCAGCAGTTGGGGCGCCTACGAGCAGTACTTC.

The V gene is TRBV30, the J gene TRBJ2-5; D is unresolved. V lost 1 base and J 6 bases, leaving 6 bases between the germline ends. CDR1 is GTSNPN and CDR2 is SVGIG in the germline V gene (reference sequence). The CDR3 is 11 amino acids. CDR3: CAWSGQQTQYF. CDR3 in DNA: TGTGCCTGGAGTGGGCAACAGACCCAGTACTTC. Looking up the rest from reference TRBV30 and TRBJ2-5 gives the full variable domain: SQTIHQWPATLVQPVGSPLSLECTVEGTSNPNLYWYRQAAGRGLQLLFYSVGIGQISSEVPQNLSASRPQDRQFILSSKKLLLSDSGFYLCAWSGQQTQYFGPGTRLLVL.

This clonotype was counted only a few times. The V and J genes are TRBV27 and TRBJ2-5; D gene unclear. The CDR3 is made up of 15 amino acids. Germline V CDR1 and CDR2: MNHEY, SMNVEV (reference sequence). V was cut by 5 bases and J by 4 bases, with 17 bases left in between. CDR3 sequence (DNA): TGTGCCAGCAGTGCACGGGCCCGCATCCTAGAGACCCAGTACTTC. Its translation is CASSARARILETQYF.

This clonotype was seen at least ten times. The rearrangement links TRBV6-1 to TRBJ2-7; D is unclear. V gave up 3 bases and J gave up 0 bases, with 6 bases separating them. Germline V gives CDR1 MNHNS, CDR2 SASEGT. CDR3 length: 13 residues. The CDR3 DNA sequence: TGTGCCAGCAGTGACCCCAGCTCCTACGAGCAGTACTTC. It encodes CASSDPSSYEQYF.

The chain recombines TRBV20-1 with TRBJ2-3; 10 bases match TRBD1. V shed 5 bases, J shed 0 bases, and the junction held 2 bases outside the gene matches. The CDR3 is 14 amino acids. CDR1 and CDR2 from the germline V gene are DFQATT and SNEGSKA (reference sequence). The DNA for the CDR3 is TGCAGTGCTGAGGGACAGGGGAGCACAGATACGCAGTATTTT. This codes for CSAEGQGSTDTQYF.

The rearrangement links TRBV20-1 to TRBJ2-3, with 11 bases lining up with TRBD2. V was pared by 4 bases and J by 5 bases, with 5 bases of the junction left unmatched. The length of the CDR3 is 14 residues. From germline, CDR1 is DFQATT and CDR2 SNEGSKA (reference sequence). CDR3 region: CSATRLAGIDTQYF. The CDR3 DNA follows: TGCAGTGCTACACGACTAGCGGGGATAGATACGCAGTATTTT.

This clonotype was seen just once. In nucleotides, the CDR3 is TGTGCCAGCAGCTTAGTAATGGCGGGAGGCGGGAATGAGCAGTACTTC. It translates to CASSLVMAGGGNEQYF. The chain recombines TRBV7-8 with TRBJ2-5; 8 nucleotides line up with TRBD2. The CDR3 is 16 amino acids. CDR1 and CDR2 from the germline V gene are SGHVS and FQNEAQ. V shed 1 base, J shed 11 bases, and the junction held 15 bases outside the gene matches.

CDR3 residues: CASSLDGTGALDNYGYTF. In DNA form, the CDR3 reads TGCGCCAGCAGCTTGGATGGGACAGGGGCCTTGGACAACTATGGCTACACCTTC. V and J are TRBV5-1 and TRBJ1-2, with 10 bases matching TRBD1. This CDR3 spans 18 amino acids. The V gene's germline CDR1 is SGHRS and CDR2 YFSETQ. The V and J ends lost 0 bases and 2 bases, in that order; junction bases with no gene match: 10.

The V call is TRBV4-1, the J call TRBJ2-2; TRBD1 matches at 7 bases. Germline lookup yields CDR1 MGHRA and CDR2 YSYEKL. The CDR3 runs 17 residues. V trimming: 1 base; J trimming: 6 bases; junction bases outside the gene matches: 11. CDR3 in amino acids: CASSQGVGTAIAGELFF. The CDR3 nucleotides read TGCGCCAGCAGCCAAGGTGTGGGGACAGCGATCGCCGGGGAGCTGTTTTTT.

CDR3 sequence reads: CSAWDRETGELFF. In DNA, the CDR3 is TGCAGTGCATGGGACAGGGAAACCGGGGAGCTGTTTTTT. This chain uses TRBV20-1 with TRBJ2-2; TRBD1 matches 9 bases. V was clipped by 6 bases and J by 5 bases; unmatched bases: 4. The CDR3 runs 13 residues. Germline V gene lookup returns CDR1 DFQATT and CDR2 SNEGSKA (reference sequence).

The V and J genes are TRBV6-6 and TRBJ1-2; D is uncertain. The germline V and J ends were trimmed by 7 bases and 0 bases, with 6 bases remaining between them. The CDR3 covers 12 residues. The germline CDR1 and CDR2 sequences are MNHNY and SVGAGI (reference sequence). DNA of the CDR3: TGTGCCAGCAAGGCAGCTAACTATGGCTACACCTTC. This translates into CASKAANYGYTF.

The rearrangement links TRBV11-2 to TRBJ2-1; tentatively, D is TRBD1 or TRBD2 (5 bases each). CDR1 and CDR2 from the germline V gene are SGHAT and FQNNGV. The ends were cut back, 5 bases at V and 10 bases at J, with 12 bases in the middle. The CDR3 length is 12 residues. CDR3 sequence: CASSPWDPEQFF. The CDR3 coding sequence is TGTGCCAGCAGCCCCTGGGACCCGGAGCAGTTCTTC.

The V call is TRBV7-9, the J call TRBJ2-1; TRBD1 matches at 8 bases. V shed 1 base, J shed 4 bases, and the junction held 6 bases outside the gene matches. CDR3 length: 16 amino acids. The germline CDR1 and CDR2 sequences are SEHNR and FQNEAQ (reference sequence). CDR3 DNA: TGTGCCAGCAGCTTAGGTCGGACAGGGCCTTACAATGAGCAGTTCTTC. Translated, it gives CASSLGRTGPYNEQFF.

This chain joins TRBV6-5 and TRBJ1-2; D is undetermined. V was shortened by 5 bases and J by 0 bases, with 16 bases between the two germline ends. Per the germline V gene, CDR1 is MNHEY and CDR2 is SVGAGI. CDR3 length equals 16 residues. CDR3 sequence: CASSARAGSTNYGYTF. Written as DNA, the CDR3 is TGTGCCAGCAGTGCCCGAGCGGGGAGTACTAACTATGGCTACACCTTC.

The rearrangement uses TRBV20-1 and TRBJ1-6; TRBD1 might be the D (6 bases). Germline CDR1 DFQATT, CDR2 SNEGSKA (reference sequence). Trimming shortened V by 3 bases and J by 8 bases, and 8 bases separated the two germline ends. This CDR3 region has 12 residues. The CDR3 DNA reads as TGCAGTGCTAGGACAGGTTATTCACCCCTCCACTTT. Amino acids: CSARTGYSPLHF.

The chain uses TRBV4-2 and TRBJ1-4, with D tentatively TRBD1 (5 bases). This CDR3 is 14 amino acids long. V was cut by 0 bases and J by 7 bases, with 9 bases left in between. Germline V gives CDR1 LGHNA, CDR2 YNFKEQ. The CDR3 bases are TGTGCCAGCAGCCAAGATCGACAGCTTGAAAAACTGTTTTTT. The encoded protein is CASSQDRQLEKLFF.

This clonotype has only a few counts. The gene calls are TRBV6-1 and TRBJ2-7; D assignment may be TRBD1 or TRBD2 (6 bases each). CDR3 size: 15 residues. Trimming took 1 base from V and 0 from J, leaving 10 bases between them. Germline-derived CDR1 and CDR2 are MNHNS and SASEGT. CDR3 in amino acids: CASSEGGANSYEQYF. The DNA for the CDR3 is TGTGCCAGCAGTGAAGGGGGGGCAAACTCCTACGAGCAGTACTTC.

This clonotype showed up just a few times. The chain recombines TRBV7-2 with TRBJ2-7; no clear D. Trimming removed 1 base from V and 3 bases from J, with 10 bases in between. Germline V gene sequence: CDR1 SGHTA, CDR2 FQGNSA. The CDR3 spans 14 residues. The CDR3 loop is CASSLGGLNYEQYF. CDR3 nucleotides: TGTGCCAGCAGCTTAGGCGGATTAAACTACGAGCAGTACTTC.

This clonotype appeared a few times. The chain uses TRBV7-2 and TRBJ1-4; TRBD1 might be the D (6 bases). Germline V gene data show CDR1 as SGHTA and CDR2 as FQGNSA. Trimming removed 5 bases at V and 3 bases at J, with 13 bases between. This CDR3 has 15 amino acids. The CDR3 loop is CASSPEQGSNEKLFF. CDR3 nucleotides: TGTGCCAGCAGCCCCGAACAGGGTTCTAATGAAAAACTGTTTTTT.

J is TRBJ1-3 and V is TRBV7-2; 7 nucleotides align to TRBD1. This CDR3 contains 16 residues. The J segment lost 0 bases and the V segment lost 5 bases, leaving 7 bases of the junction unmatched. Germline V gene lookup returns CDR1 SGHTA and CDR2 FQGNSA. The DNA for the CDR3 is TGTGCCAGCAGCATCCTCGGACAGGCCTCTGGAAACACCATATATTTT. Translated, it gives CASSILGQASGNTIYF.

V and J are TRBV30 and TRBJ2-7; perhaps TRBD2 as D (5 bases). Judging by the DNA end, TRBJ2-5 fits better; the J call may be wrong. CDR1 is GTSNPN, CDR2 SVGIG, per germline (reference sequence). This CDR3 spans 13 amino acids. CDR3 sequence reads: CAWTVNWEETQYF. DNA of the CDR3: TGTGCCTGGACGGTTAATTGGGAGGAGACCCAGTACTTC.

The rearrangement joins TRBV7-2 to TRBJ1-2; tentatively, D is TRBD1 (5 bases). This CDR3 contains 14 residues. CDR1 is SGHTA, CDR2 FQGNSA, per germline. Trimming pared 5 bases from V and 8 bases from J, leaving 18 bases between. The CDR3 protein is CASSPTRDLGGYTF. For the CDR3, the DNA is TGTGCCAGCAGCCCCACCCGGGACCTGGGGGGCTACACCTTC.

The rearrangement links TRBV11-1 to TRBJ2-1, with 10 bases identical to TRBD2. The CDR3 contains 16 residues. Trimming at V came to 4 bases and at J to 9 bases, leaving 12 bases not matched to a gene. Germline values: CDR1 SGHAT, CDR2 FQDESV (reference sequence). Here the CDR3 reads CASSSGLARGAGEQFF. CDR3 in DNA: TGTGCCAGCAGCTCGGGACTAGCGAGGGGGGCGGGTGAGCAGTTCTTC.

The CDR3 is CASSLLAGGLRTEQYF. The CDR3 region has the DNA TGTGCCAGCAGCTTGTTAGCGGGAGGGCTTAGGACCGAGCAGTACTTC. This rearrangement joins TRBV7-9 to TRBJ2-5; 11 bases map to TRBD2. Gene TRBJ2-7 matches the end of the DNA better, so the J call may be wrong. Germline V lookup: CDR1 SEHNR, CDR2 FQNEAQ (reference sequence). CDR3 length equals 16 residues.

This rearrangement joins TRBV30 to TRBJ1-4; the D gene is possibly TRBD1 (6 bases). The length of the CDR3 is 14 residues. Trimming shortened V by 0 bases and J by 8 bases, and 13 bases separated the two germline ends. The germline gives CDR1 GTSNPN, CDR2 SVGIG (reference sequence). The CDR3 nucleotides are TGTGCCTGGAGTGTTTGGGGGCCTGGAGAAAAACTGTTTTTT. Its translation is CAWSVWGPGEKLFF.

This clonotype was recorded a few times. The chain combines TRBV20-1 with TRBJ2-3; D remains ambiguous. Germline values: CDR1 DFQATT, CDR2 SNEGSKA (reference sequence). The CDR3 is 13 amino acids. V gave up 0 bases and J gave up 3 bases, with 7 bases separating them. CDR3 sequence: CSARDFGTDTQYF. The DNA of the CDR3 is TGCAGTGCTAGAGATTTTGGGACAGATACGCAGTATTTT.

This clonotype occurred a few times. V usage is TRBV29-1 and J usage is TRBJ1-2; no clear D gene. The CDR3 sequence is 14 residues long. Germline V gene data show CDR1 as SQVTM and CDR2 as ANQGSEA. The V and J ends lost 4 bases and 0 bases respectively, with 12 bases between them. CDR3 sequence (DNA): TGCAGCGTTGTAGGAGACGGGACTAACTATGGCTACACCTTC. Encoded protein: CSVVGDGTNYGYTF.

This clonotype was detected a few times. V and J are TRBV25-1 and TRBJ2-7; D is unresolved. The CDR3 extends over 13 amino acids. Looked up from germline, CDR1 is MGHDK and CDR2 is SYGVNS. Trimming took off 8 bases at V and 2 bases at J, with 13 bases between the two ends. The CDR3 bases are TGTGCCAGCCGCCCTTACGGAACCTACGAGCAGTACTTC. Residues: CASRPYGTYEQYF.

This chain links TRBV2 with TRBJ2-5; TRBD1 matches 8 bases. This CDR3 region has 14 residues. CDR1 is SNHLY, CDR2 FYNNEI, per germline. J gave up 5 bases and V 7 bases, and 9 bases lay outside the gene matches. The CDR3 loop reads CASKSQGDSETQYF. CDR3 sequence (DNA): TGTGCCAGCAAATCACAGGGGGATTCGGAGACCCAGTACTTC.